This is a list of T cell receptor beta chains from one sample in a study of graft-versus-host responses after intestinal transplantation. Here immunoSEQ multiplex PCR was the method, and the copy in TCRdb shows in-frame clones only, minus some. The table records 100,000 to 120,000 clones, about 94% of them present only once. The antigens of these receptors remain unknown. Sequenced material: unstimulated CD8+ T cells sorted from spleen or lymph node cells, taken before intestinal transplant. The source of these receptors is a human donor who received an intestinal transplant. Both conserved end residues are part of each CDR3. The order of the fields is D gene, V gene, CDR3 length, J gene, CDR3 protein, CDR3 DNA. The D gene is left open where the match is weak.

TRBD1	TRBV6-5	14	TRBJ1-2	CASSYLGQIYGYTF	TGTGCCAGCAGTTACTTGGGACAGATCTATGGCTACACCTTC
TRBD2	TRBV27	15	TRBJ2-7	CASNSGREVAYEQYF	TGTGCCAGCAACTCAGGTCGGGAGGTGGCCTACGAGCAGTACTTC
.	TRBV28	17	TRBJ1-4	CASSFPGGGHHLPKLFF	TGTGCCAGCAGTTTCCCGGGTGGGGGACATCACCTGCCAAAACTGTTTTTT
.	TRBV28	15	TRBJ2-6	CASSTQDSGANVLTF	TGTGCCAGCAGCACACAGGATTCTGGGGCCAACGTCCTGACTTTC
TRBD2	TRBV27	14	TRBJ2-7	CASSPRRGSYEQYF	TGTGCCAGCAGTCCGAGGCGGGGGTCCTACGAGCAGTACTTC
.	TRBV9	14	TRBJ2-1	CASSAEGDFNEQFF	TGTGCCAGCAGCGCCGAGGGGGACTTCAATGAGCAGTTCTTC
.	TRBV4-1	17	TRBJ1-3	CASSQDGAGRSGNTIYF	TGCGCCAGCAGCCAAGACGGGGCAGGGCGCTCTGGAAACACCATATATTTT
.	TRBV5-4	13	TRBJ2-7	CASSLTPRYEQYF	TGTGCCAGCAGCTTAACCCCCCGCTACGAGCAGTACTTC
TRBD1	TRBV6-1	15	TRBJ1-2	CASSEVRGPNYGYTF	TGTGCCAGCAGTGAAGTTAGGGGGCCTAACTATGGCTACACCTTC
.	TRBV6-4	15	TRBJ1-3	CASSVNSGAGNTIYF	TGTGCCAGCAGTGTAAATTCAGGGGCTGGAAACACCATATATTTT
TRBD2	TRBV27	13	TRBJ2-7	CASSPGLAYEQYF	TGTGCCAGCAGTCCGGGACTAGCCTACGAGCAGTACTTC
.	TRBV19	14	TRBJ2-5	CASSILSGQETQYF	TGTGCCAGTAGTATCCTTTCGGGGCAAGAGACCCAGTACTTC
.	TRBV29-1	14	TRBJ2-7	CSVEDRGGGYEQYF	TGCAGCGTTGAAGATCGCGGTGGGGGCTACGAGCAGTACTTC
.	TRBV7-9	15	TRBJ2-2	CASSPRAANTGELFF	TGTGCCAGCAGCCCAAGGGCAGCTAACACCGGGGAGCTGTTTTTT
.	TRBV4-1	15	TRBJ2-7	CASSQDRGTIRGQYF	TGCGCCAGCAGCCAAGATCGGGGGACAATACGAGGGCAGTACTTC
TRBD2	TRBV30	13	TRBJ2-5	CAWNSGSLETQYF	TGTGCCTGGAATAGCGGGAGCTTAGAGACCCAGTACTTC
.	TRBV6-5	15	TRBJ2-1	CASREDGSSYNEQFF	TGTGCCAGCAGAGAGGACGGGAGCTCCTACAATGAGCAGTTCTTC
.	TRBV28	13	TRBJ2-1	CASSLPSYNEQFF	TGTGCCAGCAGTTTACCCAGCTACAATGAGCAGTTCTTC
.	TRBV9	14	TRBJ1-4	CASSVAGANEKLFF	TGTGCCAGCAGCGTAGCGGGGGCAAATGAAAAACTGTTTTTT
.	TRBV5-4	16	TRBJ2-1	CASSLARGGAYNEQFF	TGTGCCAGCAGCTTGGCCCGCGGAGGGGCCTACAATGAGCAGTTCTTC
.	TRBV28	13	TRBJ2-3	CASSSGLTDTQYF	TGTGCCAGCAGCAGCGGCCTCACAGATACGCAGTATTTT
TRBD1	TRBV27	14	TRBJ2-7	CASSWGQGSYEQYF	TGTGCCAGCAGTTGGGGACAGGGTTCCTACGAGCAGTACTTC
TRBD1	TRBV6-5	13	TRBJ1-1	CASSLTGDTEAFF	TGTGCCAGCAGTTTGACAGGGGACACTGAAGCTTTCTTT
.	TRBV2	14	TRBJ1-5	CASSWTISNQPQHF	TGTGCCAGCAGCTGGACAATTAGCAATCAGCCCCAGCATTTT
.	TRBV7-6	15	TRBJ2-5	CASSSSGTPRETQYF	TGTGCCAGCAGCTCGTCCGGGACACCCAGGGAGACCCAGTACTTC
TRBD1	TRBV6-1	15	TRBJ2-7	CAATQGDRGFYEQYF	TGTGCCGCTACCCAGGGGGACAGGGGCTTCTACGAGCAGTACTTC
TRBD1	TRBV13	17	TRBJ2-5	CASSSTRQGRGQETQYF	TGTGCCAGCAGCTCCACCCGACAGGGAAGGGGCCAAGAGACCCAGTACTTC
.	TRBV28	15	TRBJ1-3	CASSPTANSGNTIYF	TGTGCCAGCAGTCCGACAGCCAACTCTGGAAACACCATATATTTT
TRBD2	TRBV6-6	13	TRBJ2-7	CASTMAGGYEQYF	TGTGCCAGCACCATGGCGGGGGGCTACGAGCAGTACTTC
.	TRBV9	17	TRBJ2-3	CASSVGPGTRATDTQYF	TGTGCCAGCAGCGTAGGACCCGGGACCCGCGCCACAGATACGCAGTATTTT
.	TRBV27	13	TRBJ2-3	CASMSGTTDTQYF	TGTGCCAGCATGTCGGGAACAACAGATACGCAGTATTTT
TRBD1	TRBV5-1	15	TRBJ2-5	CASSPFRTGGETQYF	TGCGCCAGCAGCCCCTTCCGGACAGGAGGAGAGACCCAGTACTTC
TRBD2	TRBV15	15	TRBJ2-1	CATSRGLAGSNEQFF	TGTGCCACCAGCAGAGGACTAGCGGGAAGCAATGAGCAGTTCTTC
.	TRBV28	13	TRBJ2-7	CASRSTGAYEQYF	TGTGCCAGCAGATCGACAGGCGCCTACGAGCAGTACTTC
.	TRBV5-1	13	TRBJ2-1	CASSWDNYNEQFF	TGCGCCAGCAGCTGGGACAACTACAATGAGCAGTTCTTC
TRBD2	TRBV7-6	17	TRBJ2-7	CASSQGLAGGPSYEQYF	TGTGCCAGCAGCCAGGGACTAGCGGGAGGCCCCTCCTACGAGCAGTACTTC